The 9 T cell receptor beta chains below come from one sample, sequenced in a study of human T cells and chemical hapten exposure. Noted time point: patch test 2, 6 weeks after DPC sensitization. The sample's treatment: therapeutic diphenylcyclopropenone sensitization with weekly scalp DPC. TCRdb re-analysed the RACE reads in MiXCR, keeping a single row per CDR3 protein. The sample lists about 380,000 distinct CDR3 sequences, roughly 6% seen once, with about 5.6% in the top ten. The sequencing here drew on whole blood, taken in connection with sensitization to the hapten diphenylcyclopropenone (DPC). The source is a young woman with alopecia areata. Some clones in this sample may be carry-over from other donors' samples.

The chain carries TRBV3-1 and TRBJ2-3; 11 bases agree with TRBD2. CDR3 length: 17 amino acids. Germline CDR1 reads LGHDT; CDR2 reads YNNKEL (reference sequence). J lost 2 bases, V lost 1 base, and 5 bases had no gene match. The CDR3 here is CASSQGISGGATDTQYF. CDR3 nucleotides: TGTGCCAGCAGCCAAGGTATTAGCGGGGGGGCCACAGATACGCAGTATTTT.

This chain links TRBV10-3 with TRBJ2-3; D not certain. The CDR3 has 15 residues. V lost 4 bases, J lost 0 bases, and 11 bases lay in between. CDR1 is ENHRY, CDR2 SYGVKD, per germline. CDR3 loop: CAISGVVRSTDTQYF. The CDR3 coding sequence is TGTGCCATCAGTGGGGTTGTCCGTAGCACAGATACGCAGTATTTT.

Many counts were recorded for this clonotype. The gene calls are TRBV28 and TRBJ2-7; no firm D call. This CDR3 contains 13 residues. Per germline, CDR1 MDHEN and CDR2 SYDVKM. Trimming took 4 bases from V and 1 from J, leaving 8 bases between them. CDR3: CASSSLPSYEQYF. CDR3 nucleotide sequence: TGTGCCAGCAGTTCCCTCCCTTCCTACGAGCAGTACTTC.

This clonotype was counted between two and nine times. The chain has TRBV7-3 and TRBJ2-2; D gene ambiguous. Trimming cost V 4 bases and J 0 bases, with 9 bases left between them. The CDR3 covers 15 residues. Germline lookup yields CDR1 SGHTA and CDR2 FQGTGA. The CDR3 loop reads CASSSTRPNTGELFF. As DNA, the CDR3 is TGTGCCAGCAGCTCAACCCGGCCGAACACCGGGGAGCTGTTTTTT.

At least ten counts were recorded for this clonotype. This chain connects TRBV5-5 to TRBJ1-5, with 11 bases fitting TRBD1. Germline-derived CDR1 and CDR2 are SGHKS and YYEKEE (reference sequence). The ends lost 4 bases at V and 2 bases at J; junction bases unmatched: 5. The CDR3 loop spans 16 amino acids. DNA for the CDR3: TGTGCCAGCAGCCACCGGACAGGGGGCGGCAATCAGCCCCAGCATTTT. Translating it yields CASSHRTGGGNQPQHF.

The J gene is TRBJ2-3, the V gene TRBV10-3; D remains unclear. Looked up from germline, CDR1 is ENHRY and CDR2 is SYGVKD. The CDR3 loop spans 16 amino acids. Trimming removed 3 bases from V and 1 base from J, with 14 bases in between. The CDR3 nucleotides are TGTGCCATCAGTGACAGGAACGTCGGAGGCACAGATACGCAGTATTTT. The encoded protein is CAISDRNVGGTDTQYF.

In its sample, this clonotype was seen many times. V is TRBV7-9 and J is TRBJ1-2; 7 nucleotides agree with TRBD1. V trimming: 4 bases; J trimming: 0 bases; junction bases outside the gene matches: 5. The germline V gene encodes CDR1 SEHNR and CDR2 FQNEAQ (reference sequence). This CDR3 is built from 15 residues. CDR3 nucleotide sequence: TGTGCCAGCAGCTCTAGGGACAGCTCTAACTATGGCTACACCTTC. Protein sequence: CASSSRDSSNYGYTF.

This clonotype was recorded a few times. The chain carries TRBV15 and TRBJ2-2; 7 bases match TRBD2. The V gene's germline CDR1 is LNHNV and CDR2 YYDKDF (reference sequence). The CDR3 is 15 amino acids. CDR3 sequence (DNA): TGTACACAAGTCCGGTGCGGGGGGAACACCGGGGAGCTGTTTTTT. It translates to CTQVRCGGNTGELFF.

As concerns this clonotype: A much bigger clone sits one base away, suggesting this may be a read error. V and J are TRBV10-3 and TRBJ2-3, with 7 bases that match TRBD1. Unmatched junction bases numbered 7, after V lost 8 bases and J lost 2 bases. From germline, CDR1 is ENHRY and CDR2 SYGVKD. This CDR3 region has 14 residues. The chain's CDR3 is CAIEDDRATDTQYF. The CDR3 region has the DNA TGTGCCATCGAAGACGACAGGGCCACAGATACGCAGTATTTT.